This TCR beta chain came from a study of blood T cell repertoires in COVID-19. This clone was counted once. Authors' data handling: Nucleated cell counts were estimated from reference gene primer amplification. The protocol was immunoSEQ multiplex PCR, while the TCRdb copy is restricted to in-frame clones and leaves out a portion. V and J calls and clone size follow that table, whereas D and trimming were derived from the DNA. The sample has about 360,000 clones, roughly four fifths seen once. The specimen sequenced was peripheral blood. This sequence was found in a human donor with acute or convalescent COVID-19. The donor label of this sample is uncertain.

In DNA, the CDR3 is TGCGCCAGCAGCTTGGTCACCGGGTACTCTGGAAACACCATATATTTT. This gives the protein CASSLVTGYSGNTIYF. The chain combines TRBV5-1 with TRBJ1-3; unclear D gene. Germline CDR1 and CDR2: SGHRS and YFSETQ. The V gene lost 0 bases and the J gene lost 0 bases, with 10 bases spanning the gap. The CDR3 is made up of 16 amino acids.